The clone carrying this T cell receptor (beta chain) was seen more than once but under ten times. Its specificity is not known. CDR1 is LGHDT, CDR2 YNNKEL, per germline (reference sequence). The CDR3 has 14 amino acids. V lost 2 bases and J lost 2, with 8 bases in between. This entry is derived from a study of T-cell reconstitution after alpha-beta-depleted transplantation in children. For TCRbeta, the library was prepared with unique molecular identifiers. One entry per CDR3 protein results from TCRdb running MiXCR on the PCR reads. The sample lists hundreds of thousands of distinct CDR3 sequences, around a tenth seen once, with 7.5% in the top ten. Whole-study results and caveats: At around two months after transplant, the alpha-beta T cells were reportedly derived from several hundred expanded clones that came from non-depleted graft cells.

This clonotype was obtained from a boy less than two years old with acute myeloid leukemia, due to receive a stem cell transplant. The material was PBMCs, obtained before TCRalphabeta/CD19-depleted stem cell transplant. The chain has TRBV3-1 and TRBJ2-3; a weak D match, TRBD2 (5 bases). CDR3 nucleotide sequence: TGTGCCAGCAGCCAAACTAGACCCACAGATACGCAGTATTTT. Translating gives CASSQTRPTDTQYF.